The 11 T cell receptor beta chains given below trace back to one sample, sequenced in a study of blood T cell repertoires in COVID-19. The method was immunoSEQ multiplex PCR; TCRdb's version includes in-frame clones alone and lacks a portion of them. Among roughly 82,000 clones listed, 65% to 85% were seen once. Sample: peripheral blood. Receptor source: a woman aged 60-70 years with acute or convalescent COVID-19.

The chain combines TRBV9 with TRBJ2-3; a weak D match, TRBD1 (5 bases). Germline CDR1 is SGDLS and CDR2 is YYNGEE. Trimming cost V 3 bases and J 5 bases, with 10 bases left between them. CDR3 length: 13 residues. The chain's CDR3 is CASSGAREDTQYF. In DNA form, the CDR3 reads TGTGCCAGCAGCGGGGCCAGGGAAGATACGCAGTATTTT. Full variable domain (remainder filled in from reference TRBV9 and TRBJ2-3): DSGVTQTPKHLITATGQRVTLRCSPRSGDLSVYWYQQSLDQGLQFLIQYYNGEERAKGNILERFSAQQFPDLHSELNLSSLELGDSALYFCASSGAREDTQYFGPGTRLTVL.

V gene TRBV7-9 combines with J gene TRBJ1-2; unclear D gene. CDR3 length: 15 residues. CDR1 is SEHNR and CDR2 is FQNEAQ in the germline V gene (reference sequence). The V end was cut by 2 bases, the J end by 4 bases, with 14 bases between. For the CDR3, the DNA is TGTGCCAGCAGCTTAACCGAGGGCGTAACCTATGGCTACACCTTC. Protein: CASSLTEGVTYGYTF. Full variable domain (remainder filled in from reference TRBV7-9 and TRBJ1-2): DTGVSQNPRHKITKRGQNVTFRCDPISEHNRLYWYRQTLGQGPEFLTYFQNEAQLEKSRLLSDRFSAERPKGSFSTLEIQRTEQGDSAMYLCASSLTEGVTYGYTFGSGTRLTVV.

The CDR3 nucleotides read TGTGCCTGGAGTGTGGGGACAGGGGACGAGCAGTACTTC. Its protein product is CAWSVGTGDEQYF. The chain carries TRBV30 and TRBJ2-7, with 10 positions matching TRBD1. This CDR3 spans 13 amino acids. After removal of 0 bases from V and 5 bases from J, the junction contained 1 base not matched to a gene. Germline CDR1 GTSNPN, CDR2 SVGIG (reference sequence).

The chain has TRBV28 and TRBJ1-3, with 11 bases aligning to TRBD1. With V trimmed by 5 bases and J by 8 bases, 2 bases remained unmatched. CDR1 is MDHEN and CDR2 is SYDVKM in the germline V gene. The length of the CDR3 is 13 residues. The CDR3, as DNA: TGTGCCAGCAGTGCGGGACAGGGGGACACCATATATTTT. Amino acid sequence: CASSAGQGDTIYF.

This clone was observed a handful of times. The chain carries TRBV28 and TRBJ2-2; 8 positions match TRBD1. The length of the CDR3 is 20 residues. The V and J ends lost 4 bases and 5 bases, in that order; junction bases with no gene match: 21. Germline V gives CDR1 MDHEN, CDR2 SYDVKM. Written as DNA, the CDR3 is TGTGCCAGCAGTTCACCGGCGACAGGGGCACAGACCGGCGGGACCGGGGAGCTGTTTTTT. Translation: CASSSPATGAQTGGTGELFF. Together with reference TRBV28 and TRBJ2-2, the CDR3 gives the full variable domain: DVKVTQSSRYLVKRTGEKVFLECVQDMDHENMFWYRQDPGLGLRLIYFSYDVKMKEKGDIPEGYSVSREKKERFSLILESASTNQTSMYLCASSSPATGAQTGGTGELFFGEGSRLTVL.

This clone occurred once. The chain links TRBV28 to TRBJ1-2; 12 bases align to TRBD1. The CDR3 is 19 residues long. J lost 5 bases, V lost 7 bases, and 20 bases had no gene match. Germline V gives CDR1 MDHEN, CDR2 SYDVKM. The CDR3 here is CASKMGGGTGGKSGYGYTF. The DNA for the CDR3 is TGTGCCAGCAAAATGGGAGGGGGGACAGGGGGCAAGAGTGGATATGGCTACACCTTC.

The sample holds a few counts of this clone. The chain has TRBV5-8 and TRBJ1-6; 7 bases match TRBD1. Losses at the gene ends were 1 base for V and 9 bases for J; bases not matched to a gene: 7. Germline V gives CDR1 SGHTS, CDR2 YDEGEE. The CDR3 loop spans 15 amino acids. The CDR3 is CASSLNVRGLSPLHF. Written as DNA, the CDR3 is TGTGCCAGCAGCTTGAACGTAAGGGGGCTTTCACCCCTCCACTTT.

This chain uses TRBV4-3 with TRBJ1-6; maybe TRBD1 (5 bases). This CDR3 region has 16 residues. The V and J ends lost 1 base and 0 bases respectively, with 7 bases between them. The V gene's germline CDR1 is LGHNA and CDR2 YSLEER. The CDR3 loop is CASSQGGGSYNSPLHF. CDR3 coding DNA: TGCGCCAGCAGCCAAGGGGGGGGCTCCTATAATTCACCCCTCCACTTT.

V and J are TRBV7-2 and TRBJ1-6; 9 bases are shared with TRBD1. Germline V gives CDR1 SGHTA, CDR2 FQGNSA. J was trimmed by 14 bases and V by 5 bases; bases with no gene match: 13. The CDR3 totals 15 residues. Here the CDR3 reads CASSRDPGQGLALHF. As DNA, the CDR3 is TGTGCCAGCAGCAGGGACCCGGGACAGGGTTTAGCCCTCCACTTT.

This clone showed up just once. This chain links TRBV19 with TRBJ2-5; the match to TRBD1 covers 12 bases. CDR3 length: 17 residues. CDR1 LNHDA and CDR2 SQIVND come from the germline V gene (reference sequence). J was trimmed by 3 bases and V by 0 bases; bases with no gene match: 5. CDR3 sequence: CASSIDGTGGYKETQYF. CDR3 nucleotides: TGTGCCAGTAGTATAGACGGGACAGGGGGCTATAAAGAGACCCAGTACTTC.

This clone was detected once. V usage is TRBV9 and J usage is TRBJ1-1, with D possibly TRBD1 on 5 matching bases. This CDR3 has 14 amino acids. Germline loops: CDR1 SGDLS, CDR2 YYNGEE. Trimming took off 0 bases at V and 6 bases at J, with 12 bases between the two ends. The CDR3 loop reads CASSVEWGRSEAFF. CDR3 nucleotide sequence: TGTGCCAGCAGCGTAGAATGGGGCAGGTCTGAAGCTTTCTTT.